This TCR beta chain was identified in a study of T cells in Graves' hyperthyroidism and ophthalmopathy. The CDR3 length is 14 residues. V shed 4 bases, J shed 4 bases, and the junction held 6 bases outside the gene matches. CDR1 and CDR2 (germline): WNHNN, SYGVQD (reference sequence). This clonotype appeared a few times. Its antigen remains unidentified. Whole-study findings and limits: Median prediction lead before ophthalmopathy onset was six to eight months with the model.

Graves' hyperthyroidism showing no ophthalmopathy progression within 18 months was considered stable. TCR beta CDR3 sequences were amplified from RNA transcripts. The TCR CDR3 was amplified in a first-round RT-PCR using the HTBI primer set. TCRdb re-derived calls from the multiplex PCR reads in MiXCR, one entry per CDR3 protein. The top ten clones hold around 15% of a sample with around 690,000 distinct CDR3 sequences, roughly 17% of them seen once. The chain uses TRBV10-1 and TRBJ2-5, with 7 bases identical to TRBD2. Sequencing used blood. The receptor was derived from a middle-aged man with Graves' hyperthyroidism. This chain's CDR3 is CASSVTSERETQYF. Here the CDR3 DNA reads TGCGCCAGCAGTGTAACTAGCGAGAGAGAGACCCAGTACTTC.